This TCR beta chain was recovered during a study of T cell changes during pregnancy in multiple sclerosis. The length of the CDR3 is 13 residues. The germline CDR1 and CDR2 sequences are SGHNT and YYREEE (reference sequence). The V end lost 1 base, the J end lost 4 bases, and 8 bases lay between the germline ends. Sequencing was performed with immunoSEQ multiplex PCR; in TCRdb, only in-frame clones are kept and a portion is missing. The sample consists of tens of thousands of clones, approximately 93% of them appearing once. The TCR originated in a female donor with multiple sclerosis, enrolled in a pregnancy study. The sample here was peripheral blood, taken in the second trimester of pregnancy. This chain joins TRBV5-4 and TRBJ2-5; possibly TRBD2 for D (5 bases). The CDR3 nucleotides are TGTGCCAGCAGCTTGCCTCGGGGAGAGACCCAGTACTTC. Translation: CASSLPRGETQYF.